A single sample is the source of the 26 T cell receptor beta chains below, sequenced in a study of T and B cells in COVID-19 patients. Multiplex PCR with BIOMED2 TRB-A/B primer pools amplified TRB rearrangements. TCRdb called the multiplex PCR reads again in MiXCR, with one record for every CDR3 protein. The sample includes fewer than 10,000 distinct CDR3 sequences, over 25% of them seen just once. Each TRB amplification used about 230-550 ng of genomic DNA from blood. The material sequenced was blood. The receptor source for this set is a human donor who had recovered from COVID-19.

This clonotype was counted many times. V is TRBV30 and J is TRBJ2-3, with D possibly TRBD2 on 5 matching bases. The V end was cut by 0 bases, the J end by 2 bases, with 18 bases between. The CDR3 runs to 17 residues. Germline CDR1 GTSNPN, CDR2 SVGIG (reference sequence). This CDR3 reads CAWSVSGLSAPTDTQYF. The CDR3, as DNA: TGTGCCTGGAGTGTCTCTGGACTTTCCGCCCCCACAGATACGCAGTATTTT.

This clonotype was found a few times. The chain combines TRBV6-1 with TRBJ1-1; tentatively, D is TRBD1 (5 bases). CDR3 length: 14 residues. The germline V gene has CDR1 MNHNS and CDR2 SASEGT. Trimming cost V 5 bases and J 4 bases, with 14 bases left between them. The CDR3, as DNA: TGTGCCAGCAGTCTTCGGGGGGAGGGCACTGAAGCTTTCTTT. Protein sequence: CASSLRGEGTEAFF.

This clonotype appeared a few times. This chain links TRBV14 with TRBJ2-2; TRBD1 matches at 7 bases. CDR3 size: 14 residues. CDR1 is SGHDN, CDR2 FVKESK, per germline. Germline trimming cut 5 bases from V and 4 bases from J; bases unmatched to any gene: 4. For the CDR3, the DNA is TGTGCCAGCAGCTACCGGGACAGCACCGGGGAGCTGTTTTTT. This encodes CASSYRDSTGELFF.

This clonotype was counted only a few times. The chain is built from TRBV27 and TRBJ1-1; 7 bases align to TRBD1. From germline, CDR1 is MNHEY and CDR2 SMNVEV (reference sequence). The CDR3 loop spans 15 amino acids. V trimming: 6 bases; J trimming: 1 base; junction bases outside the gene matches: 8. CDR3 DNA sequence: TGTGCCAGCAGACCCGACAGGGTGGGGAACACTGAAGCTTTCTTT. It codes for CASRPDRVGNTEAFF.

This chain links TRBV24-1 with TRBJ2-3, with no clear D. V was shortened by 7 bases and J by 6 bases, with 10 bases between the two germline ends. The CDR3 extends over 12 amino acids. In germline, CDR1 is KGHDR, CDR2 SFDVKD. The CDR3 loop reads CATRANYDTQYF. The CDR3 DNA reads TGTGCCACCAGGGCAAACTACGATACGCAGTATTTT.

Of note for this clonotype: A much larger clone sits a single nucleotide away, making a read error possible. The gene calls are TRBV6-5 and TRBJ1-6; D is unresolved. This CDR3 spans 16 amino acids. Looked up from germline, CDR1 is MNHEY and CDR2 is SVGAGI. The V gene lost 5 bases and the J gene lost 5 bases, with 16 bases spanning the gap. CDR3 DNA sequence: TGTGCCAGCAGTACCGGACGGGGAGTCCATAATTCACCCCTCCACTTT. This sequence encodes CASSTGRGVHNSPLHF.

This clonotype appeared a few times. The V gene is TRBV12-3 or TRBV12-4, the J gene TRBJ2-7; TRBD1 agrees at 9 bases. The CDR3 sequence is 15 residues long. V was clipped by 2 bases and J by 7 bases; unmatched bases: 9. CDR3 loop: CASSLTGTGPLEQYF. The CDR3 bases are TGTGCCAGCAGTTTAACCGGGACAGGGCCCCTGGAGCAGTACTTC.

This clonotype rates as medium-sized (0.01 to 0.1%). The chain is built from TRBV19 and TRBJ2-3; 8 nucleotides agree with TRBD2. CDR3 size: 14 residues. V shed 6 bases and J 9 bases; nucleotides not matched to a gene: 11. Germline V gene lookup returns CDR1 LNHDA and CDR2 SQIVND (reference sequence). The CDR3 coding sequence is TGTGCCAGTAGACAGCGGGGGCGAGATGAGACGCAGTATTTT. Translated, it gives CASRQRGRDETQYF.

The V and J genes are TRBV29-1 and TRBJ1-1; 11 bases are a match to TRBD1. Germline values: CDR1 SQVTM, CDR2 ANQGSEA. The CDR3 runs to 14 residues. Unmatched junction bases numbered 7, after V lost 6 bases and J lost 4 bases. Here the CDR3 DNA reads TGCAGCGTGGGGACCGGGACAGGGGGCACTGAAGCTTTCTTT. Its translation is CSVGTGTGGTEAFF.

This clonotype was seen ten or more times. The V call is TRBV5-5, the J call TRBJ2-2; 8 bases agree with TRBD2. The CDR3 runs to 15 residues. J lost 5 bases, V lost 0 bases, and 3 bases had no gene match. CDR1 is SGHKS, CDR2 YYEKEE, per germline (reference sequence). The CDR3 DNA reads TGTGCCAGCAGCTTGGCTAGCGGGCAGACCGGGGAGCTGTTTTTT. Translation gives CASSLASGQTGELFF. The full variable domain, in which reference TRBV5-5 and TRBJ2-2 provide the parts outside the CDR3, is DAGVTQSPTHLIKTRGQQVTLRCSPISGHKSVSWYQQVLGQGPQFIFQYYEKEERGRGNFPDRFSARQFPNYSSELNVNALLLGDSALYLCASSLASGQTGELFFGEGSRLTVL.

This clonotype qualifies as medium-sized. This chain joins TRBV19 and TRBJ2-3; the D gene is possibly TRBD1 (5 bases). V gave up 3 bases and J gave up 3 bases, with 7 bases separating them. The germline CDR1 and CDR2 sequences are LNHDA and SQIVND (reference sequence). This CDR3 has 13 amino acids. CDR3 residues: CASSMGLTDTQYF. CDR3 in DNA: TGTGCCAGTAGTATGGGGCTGACAGATACGCAGTATTTT.

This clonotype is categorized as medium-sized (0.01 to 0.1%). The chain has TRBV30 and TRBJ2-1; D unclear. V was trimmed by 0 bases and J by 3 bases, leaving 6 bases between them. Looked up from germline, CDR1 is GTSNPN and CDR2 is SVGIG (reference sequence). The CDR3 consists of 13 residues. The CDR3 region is CAWSVRNYNEQFF. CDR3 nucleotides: TGTGCCTGGAGTGTCAGAAACTACAATGAGCAGTTCTTC.

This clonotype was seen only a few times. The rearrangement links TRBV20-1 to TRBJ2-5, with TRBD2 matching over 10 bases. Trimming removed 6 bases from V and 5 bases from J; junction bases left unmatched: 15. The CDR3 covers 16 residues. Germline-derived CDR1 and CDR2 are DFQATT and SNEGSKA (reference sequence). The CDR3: CSATTGTSAAGETQYF. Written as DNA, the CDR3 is TGCAGTGCGACAACCGGGACTAGCGCCGCCGGGGAGACCCAGTACTTC.

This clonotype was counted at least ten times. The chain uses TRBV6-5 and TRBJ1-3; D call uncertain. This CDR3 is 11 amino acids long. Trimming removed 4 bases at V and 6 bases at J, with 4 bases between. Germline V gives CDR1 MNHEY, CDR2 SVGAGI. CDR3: CASSSVNTIYF. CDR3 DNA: TGTGCCAGCAGTTCCGTAAACACCATATATTTT.

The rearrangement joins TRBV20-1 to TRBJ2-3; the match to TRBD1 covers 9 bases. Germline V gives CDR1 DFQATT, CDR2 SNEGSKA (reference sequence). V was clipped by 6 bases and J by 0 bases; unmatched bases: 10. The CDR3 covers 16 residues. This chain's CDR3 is CSAPDRGGSSTDTQYF. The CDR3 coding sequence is TGCAGTGCCCCGGACAGGGGCGGATCTAGCACAGATACGCAGTATTTT.

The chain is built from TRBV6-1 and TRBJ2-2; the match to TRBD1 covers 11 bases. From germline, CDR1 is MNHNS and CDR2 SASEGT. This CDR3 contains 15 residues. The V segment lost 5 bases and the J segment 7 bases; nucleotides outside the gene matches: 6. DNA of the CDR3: TGTGCCAGCAGTTCGGGACAGGGGGTACTCGGGGAGCTGTTTTTT. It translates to CASSSGQGVLGELFF.

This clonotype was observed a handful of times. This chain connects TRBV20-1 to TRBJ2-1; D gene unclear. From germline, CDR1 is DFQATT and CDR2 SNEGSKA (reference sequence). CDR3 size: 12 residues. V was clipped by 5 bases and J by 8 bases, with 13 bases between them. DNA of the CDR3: TGCAGTGCTTCCGGGCCTCGCGATGAGCAGTTCTTC. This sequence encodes CSASGPRDEQFF.

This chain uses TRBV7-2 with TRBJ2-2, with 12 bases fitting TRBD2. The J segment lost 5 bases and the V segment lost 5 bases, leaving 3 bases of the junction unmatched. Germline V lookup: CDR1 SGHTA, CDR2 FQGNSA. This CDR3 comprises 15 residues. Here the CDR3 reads CASSPSGRGTGELFF. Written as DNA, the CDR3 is TGTGCCAGCAGCCCTAGCGGGAGGGGAACCGGGGAGCTGTTTTTT. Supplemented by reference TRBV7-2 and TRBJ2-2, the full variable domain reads GAGVSQSPSNKVTEKGKDVELRCDPISGHTALYWYRQSLGQGLEFLIYFQGNSAPDKSGLPSDRFSAERTGGSVSTLTIQRTQQEDSAVYLCASSPSGRGTGELFFGEGSRLTVL.

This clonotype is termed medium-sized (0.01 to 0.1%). DNA of the CDR3: TGTGCCAGCAGTTTGTCGGGGCAGTCCCACGAGCAGTACTTC. This encodes CASSLSGQSHEQYF. This chain links TRBV27 with TRBJ2-7; D tentatively fits TRBD1 or TRBD2 (5 bases each). This CDR3 contains 14 residues. Germline CDR1 reads MNHEY; CDR2 reads SMNVEV (reference sequence). V gave up 3 bases and J gave up 5 bases, with 14 bases separating them.

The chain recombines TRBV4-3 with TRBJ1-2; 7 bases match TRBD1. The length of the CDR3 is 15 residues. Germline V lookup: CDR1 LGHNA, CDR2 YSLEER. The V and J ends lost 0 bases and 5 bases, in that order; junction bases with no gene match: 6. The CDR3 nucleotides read TGCGCCAGCAGCCAAGAGGCGGGACAGCCATATGGCTACACCTTC. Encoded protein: CASSQEAGQPYGYTF.

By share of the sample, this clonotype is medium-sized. The DNA for the CDR3 is TGCAGCGTTGTAGGGGGGACCAACTCTGGAAACACCATATATTTT. Protein product: CSVVGGTNSGNTIYF. V gene TRBV29-1 combines with J gene TRBJ1-3; the D gene is possibly TRBD1 (6 bases). Deletions cut 4 bases from V and 0 bases from J, with 13 bases between. This CDR3 comprises 15 residues. Germline lookup yields CDR1 SQVTM and CDR2 ANQGSEA.

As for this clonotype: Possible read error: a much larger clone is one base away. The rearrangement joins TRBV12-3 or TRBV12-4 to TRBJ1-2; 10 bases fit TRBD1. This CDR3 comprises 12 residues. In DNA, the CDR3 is TGTGCCAGCAGTGGGACAGGGGTCGGCTGCACCTTC. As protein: CASSGTGVGCTF.

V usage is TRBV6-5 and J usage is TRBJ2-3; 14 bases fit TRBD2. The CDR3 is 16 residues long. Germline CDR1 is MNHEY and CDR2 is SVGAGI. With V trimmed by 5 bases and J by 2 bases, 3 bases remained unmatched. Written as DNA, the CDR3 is TGTGCCAGCAGTCCGGGACTAGCGGGGGTCACAGATACGCAGTATTTT. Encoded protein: CASSPGLAGVTDTQYF.

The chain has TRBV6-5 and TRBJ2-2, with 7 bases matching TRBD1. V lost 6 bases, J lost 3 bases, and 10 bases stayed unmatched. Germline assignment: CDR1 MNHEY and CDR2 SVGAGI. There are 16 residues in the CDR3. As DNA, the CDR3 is TGTGCCAGCAGCCCCCCAACAGGGGTCTACACCGGGGAGCTGTTTTTT. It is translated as CASSPPTGVYTGELFF.

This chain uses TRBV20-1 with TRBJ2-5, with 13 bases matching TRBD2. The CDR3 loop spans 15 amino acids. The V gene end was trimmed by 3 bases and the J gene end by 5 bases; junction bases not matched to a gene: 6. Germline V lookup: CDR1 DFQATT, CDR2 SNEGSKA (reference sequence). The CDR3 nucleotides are TGCAGTGCTAGGGAGACTAGCGGGGGGTCGGAGACCCAGTACTTC. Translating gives CSARETSGGSETQYF.

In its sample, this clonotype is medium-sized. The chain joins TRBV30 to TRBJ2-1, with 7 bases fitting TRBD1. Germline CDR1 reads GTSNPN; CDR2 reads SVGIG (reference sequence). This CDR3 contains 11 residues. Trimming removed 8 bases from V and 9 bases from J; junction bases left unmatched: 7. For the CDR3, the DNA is TGTGCCAGTGACAGGGCCGGTGAGCAGTTCTTC. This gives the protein CASDRAGEQFF.